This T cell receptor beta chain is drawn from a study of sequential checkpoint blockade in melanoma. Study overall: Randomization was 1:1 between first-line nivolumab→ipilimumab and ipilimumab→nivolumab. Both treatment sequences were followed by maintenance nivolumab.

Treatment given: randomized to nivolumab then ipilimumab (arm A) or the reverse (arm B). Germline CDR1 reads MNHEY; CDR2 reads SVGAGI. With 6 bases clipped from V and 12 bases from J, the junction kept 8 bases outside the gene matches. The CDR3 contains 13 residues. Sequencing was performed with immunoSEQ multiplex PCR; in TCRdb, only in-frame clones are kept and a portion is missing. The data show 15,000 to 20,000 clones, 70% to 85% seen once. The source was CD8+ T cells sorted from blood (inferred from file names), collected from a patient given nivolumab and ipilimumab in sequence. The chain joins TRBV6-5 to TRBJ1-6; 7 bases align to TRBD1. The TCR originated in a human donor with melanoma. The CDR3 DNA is TGTGCCAGCAGCTCCGGACAGGTCCGACCCCTCCACTTT. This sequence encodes CASSSGQVRPLHF.